The clone carrying this T cell receptor beta chain was counted a few times. The antigen remains unidentified. The data are from a study of CD8+CD57+ T cells in acquired aplastic anemia. Study overall: DNA per sorted CD4+ or CD8+ sample ranged about 0.2 to 30 ug, averaging around 3 ug.

Whoever was chosen for sequencing had shown CD8+CD57+ cell expansion by flow cytometry. Untreated patients provided the blood samples, with no therapy given before sampling. CDR3 and TCR beta VDJ profiling relied on a genomic DNA template. TCRdb used MiXCR to reprocess the reads, holding one entry per CDR3 protein. The sample carries under 250,000 distinct CDR3 sequences, around half recorded once. Study findings and constraints: Nearly 30 was the count of CD8+ CDR3 sequences that patients shared with controls. Patient and control CD8+ Simpson's diversity was not significantly different.

This clonotype originated in a human donor with aplastic anemia. What was sequenced was sorted CD4+, CD8+, or CD8+CD57+ T cells (not recorded which) from PBMCs.

CDR3 sequence reads: CASSEGLGIYNSPLHF. DNA of the CDR3: TGTGCCAGCAGTGAAGGGTTAGGGATCTATAATTCACCCCTCCACTTT. The chain recombines TRBV25-1 with TRBJ1-6; no clear D gene. Trimming took 2 bases from V and 3 from J, leaving 11 bases between them. From germline, CDR1 is MGHDK and CDR2 SYGVNS. The CDR3 has 16 residues.